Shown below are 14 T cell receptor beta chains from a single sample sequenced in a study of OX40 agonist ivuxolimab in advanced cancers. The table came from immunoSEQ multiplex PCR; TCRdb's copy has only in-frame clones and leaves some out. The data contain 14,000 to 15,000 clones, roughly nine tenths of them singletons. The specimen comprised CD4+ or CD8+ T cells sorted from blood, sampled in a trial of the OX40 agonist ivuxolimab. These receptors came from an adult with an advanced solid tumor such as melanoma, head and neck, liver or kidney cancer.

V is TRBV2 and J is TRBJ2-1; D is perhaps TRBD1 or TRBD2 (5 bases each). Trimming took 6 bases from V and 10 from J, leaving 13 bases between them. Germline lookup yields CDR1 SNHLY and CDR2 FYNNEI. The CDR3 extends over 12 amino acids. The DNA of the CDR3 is TGTGCCAGCAGGGGACGGTTAAGGGAGCAGTTCTTC. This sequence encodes CASRGRLREQFF.

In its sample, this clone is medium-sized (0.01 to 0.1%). This CDR3 reads CASSPATGDVIVQYF. CDR3 coding DNA: TGTGCCAGCAGCCCAGCGACAGGGGACGTAATCGTGCAGTACTTC. The rearrangement joins TRBV7-9 to TRBJ2-7, with 8 nucleotides matching TRBD1. V shed 5 bases, J shed 9 bases, and the junction held 15 bases outside the gene matches. The CDR3 has 15 residues. Germline V lookup: CDR1 SEHNR, CDR2 FQNEAQ (reference sequence).

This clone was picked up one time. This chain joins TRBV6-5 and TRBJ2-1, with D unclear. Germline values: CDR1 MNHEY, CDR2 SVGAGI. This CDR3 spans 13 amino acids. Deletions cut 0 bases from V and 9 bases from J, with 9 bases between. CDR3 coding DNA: TGTGCCAGCAGTTACTCGATCCGATCTGAGCAGTTCTTC. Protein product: CASSYSIRSEQFF.

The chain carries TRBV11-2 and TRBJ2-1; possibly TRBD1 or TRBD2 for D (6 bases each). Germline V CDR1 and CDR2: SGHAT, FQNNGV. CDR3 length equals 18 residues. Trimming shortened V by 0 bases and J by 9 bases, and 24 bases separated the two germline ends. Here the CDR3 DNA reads TGTGCCAGCAGCTTAGAGATGGGGGCGGGACTTACTATCAGTGAGCAGTTCTTC. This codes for CASSLEMGAGLTISEQFF.

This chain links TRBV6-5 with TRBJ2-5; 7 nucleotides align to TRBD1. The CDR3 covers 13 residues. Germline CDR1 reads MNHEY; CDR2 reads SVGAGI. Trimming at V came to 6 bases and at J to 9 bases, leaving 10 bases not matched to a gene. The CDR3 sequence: CASSTTGDSAQYF. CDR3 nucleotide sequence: TGTGCCAGCAGCACTACAGGGGATTCGGCCCAGTACTTC.

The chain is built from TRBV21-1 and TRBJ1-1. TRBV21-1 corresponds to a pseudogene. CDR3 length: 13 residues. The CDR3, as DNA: TGTGCCAGCAGCAAAGGGGAGTACCCTTTCGCTTTCTTT. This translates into CASSKGEYPFAFF.

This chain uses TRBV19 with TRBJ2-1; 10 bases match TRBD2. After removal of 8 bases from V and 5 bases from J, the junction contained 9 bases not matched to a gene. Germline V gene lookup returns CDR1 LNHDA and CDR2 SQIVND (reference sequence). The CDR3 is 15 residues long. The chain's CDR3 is CASAAIAGGHNEQFF. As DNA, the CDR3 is TGTGCCAGTGCCGCAATAGCGGGAGGCCACAATGAGCAGTTCTTC.

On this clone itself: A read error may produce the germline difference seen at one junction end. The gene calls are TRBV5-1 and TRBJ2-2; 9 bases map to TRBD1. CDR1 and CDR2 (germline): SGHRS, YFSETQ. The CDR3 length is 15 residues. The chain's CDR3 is CASSTGQGPAGELFF. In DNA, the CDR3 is TGTGCCAGCAGCACGGGACAGGGACCGGCCGGGGAGCTGTTTTTT.

In nucleotides, the CDR3 is TGTGCCAGCAGTTTAGGGGCGGGTTGGGGCAATCAGCCCCAGCATTTT. It codes for CASSLGAGWGNQPQHF. This chain joins TRBV27 and TRBJ1-5; D perhaps matches TRBD1 (5 bases). Germline lookup yields CDR1 MNHEY and CDR2 SMNVEV (reference sequence). Between the trimmed V and J ends, which lost 2 bases and 2 bases, there was a span of 13 bases. This CDR3 comprises 16 residues.

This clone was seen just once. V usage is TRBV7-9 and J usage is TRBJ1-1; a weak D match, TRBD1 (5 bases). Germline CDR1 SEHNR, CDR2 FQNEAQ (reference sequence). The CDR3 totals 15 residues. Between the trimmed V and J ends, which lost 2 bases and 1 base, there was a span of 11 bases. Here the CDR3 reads CASSLMHRSNTEAFF. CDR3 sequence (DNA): TGTGCCAGCAGCTTAATGCACAGGTCGAACACTGAAGCTTTCTTT.

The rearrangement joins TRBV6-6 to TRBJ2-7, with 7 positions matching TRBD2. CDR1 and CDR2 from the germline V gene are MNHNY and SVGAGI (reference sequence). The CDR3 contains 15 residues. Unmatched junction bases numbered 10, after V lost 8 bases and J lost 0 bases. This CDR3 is CASQNQRENSYEQYF. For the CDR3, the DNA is TGTGCCAGCCAAAACCAGCGGGAAAACTCCTACGAGCAGTACTTC.

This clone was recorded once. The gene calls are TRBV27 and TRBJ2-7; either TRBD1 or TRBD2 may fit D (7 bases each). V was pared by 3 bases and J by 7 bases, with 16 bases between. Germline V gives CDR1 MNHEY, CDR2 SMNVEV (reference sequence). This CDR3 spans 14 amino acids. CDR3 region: CASSLPDREGEQYF. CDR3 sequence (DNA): TGTGCCAGCAGTTTGCCTGACAGGGAGGGGGAGCAGTACTTC.

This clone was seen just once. CDR3: CASSRDRDYEQYF. The DNA for the CDR3 is TGTGCCAGCAGCCGGGACAGGGACTACGAGCAGTACTTC. This rearrangement joins TRBV5-4 to TRBJ2-7; 9 positions agree with TRBD1. The germline V gene has CDR1 SGHNT and CDR2 YYREEE (reference sequence). CDR3 length: 13 residues. The junction had 2 bases not matched to a gene; V was cut back by 4 bases and J by 3 bases.

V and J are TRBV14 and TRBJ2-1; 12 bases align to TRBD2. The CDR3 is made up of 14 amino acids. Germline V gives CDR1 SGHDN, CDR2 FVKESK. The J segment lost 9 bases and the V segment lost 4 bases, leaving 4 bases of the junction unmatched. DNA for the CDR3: TGTGCCAGCAGCCTCGGACTAGCGGGATCTGAGCAGTTCTTC. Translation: CASSLGLAGSEQFF.